This is a list of T cell receptor beta chains from one sample in a study of cytomegalovirus exposure and HLA in healthy donors. This table comes from immunoSEQ multiplex PCR, and its TCRdb copy is limited to in-frame clones, with some not included. Among about 200,000 clones listed, around four fifths were seen once. Sequencing was performed on PBMCs. These receptors all stem from a boy younger than 10 in good health and CMV-seronegative. The conserved cysteine and the conserved F or W are not part of the CDR3 here. The order of the fields is J gene, V gene, CDR3 protein.

TRBJ2-1,TRBV6-1,ASSGAGRSSYNEQF
TRBJ1-6,TRBV30,AWSGPGLDSPLH
TRBJ1-5,TRBV19,ASSIAARGSQPQH
TRBJ2-3,TRBV15,ATSRDREQGAYTQY
TRBJ1-3,TRBV5-5,ASGQGTGNTIY
TRBJ1-5,TRBV2,ASSQRQGENQPQH
TRBJ1-6,TRBV14,ASSLSSNSPLH
TRBJ1-3,TRBV6-1,ASSAGQGITYSGNTIY
TRBJ1-6,TRBV30,AWSVGGGSPLH
TRBJ1-2,TRBV7-9,ATAGGGYT
TRBJ1-1,TRBV18,ASSPQGDTEAF
TRBJ1-2,TRBV9,ASSVLQGTGGDYGYT
TRBJ1-6,TRBV2,ASGAGGYNSPLH
TRBJ1-2,TRBV5-4,ASSTTGRRNGYT
TRBJ1-2,TRBV7-3,ASSLTGQGAGYGYT
TRBJ2-7,TRBV6-6,ASSPTDTSSYEQY
TRBJ2-7,TRBV10-2,ASREPGQGGSYEQY
TRBJ2-3,TRBV7-2,ASSYPRSGGLDTQY
TRBJ2-3,TRBV7-2,ASRSFGSADTQY
TRBJ2-7,TRBV30,AWNGRAAEQY
TRBJ1-1,TRBV6-6,ASSYSTGSGAF
TRBJ2-2,TRBV5-4,ASSATSGSPGELF
TRBJ1-2,TRBV25-1,ASSGGGLRGGYT
TRBJ2-7,TRBV19,ASSRGSSVVYEQY
TRBJ2-1,TRBV5-1,ASSPAAAGGYNEQF
TRBJ2-5,TRBV27,ASSYQRGAGETQY
TRBJ1-4,TRBV9,ASSVASGPGEKLF
TRBJ2-1,TRBV9,ASSVVETHFNEQF
TRBJ1-2,TRBV27,ASSLGLSYGYT
TRBJ1-5,TRBV30,AWSVRGDQPQH
TRBJ2-1,TRBV7-6,ASSSTLGSNEQF
TRBJ2-7,TRBV18,ASSYGVHDGEQY
TRBJ1-2,TRBV6-1,ASSEPPETYGYT
TRBJ2-5,TRBV6-5,ASSPPGGGETQY
TRBJ1-4,TRBV7-9,ASSQGQATNEKLF
TRBJ1-4,TRBV2,ASSPRQGTNEKLF
TRBJ2-7,TRBV20-1,SARGPYEQY
TRBJ1-4,TRBV7-2,ASSVGTPGREKLF
TRBJ2-5,TRBV5-1,ASSLTPGGQETQY
TRBJ2-3,TRBV6-5,ASSRLLERPDTQY
TRBJ1-5,TRBV4-1,ASSQTDSNQPQH
TRBJ2-1,TRBV13,ASSLRSSGSYNEQF
TRBJ2-7,TRBV5-1,ASSLSQGPLEQY
TRBJ1-2,TRBV10-2,ASNEGSGGNYGYT
TRBJ2-1,TRBV14,ASSPGGLEQF
TRBJ1-1,TRBV7-6,ASSSTGENTEAF
TRBJ2-7,TRBV7-9,ASTKNLRDSSYEQY
TRBJ2-3,TRBV19,ASSVHITDTQY
TRBJ1-1,TRBV5-4,ASSLSLDRSNTEAF
TRBJ2-5,TRBV11-2,ASELAGGLQETQY
TRBJ2-1,TRBV10-3,AISGAGLDNEQF
TRBJ2-7,TRBV7-8,ASSLRERASGSREQY